The 24 T cell receptor beta chains presented below share a single source sample, sequenced in a study of tumor and adjacent non-tumor tissue in lung cancer. A modified ARM-PCR protocol with three rounds of nested PCR amplified TCRbeta. TCRdb re-called the multiplex PCR reads with MiXCR, one entry per CDR3 protein. The sample yields 60,000 to 90,000 distinct CDR3 sequences, around four fifths seen once. The template was RNA from unsorted bulk tissue. The material sequenced was lung tumor tissue. The receptors were sampled from a woman in her forties or fifties with non-small cell lung cancer.

In its sample, this clonotype was seen once. Compared with germline, one end of the junction differs, possibly owing to a read error. The chain has TRBV12-3 or TRBV12-4 and TRBJ2-5, with D unresolved. This CDR3 spans 16 amino acids. CDR3 sequence reads: CVSSFYQAGRQETQYF. The CDR3 region has the DNA TGTGTCAGCAGTTTTTATCAGGCTGGTAGACAAGAGACCCAGTATTTC.

The rearrangement joins TRBV11-2 to TRBJ1-5; D is uncertain. The CDR3 is 14 residues long. V was cut by 9 bases and J by 5 bases, with 17 bases left in between. Germline V gene data show CDR1 as SGHAT and CDR2 as FQNNGV. The CDR3 DNA follows: TGTGCCAGTATTACTGGGCGACGAGATCAGCCCCAGCATTTT. It is translated as CASITGRRDQPQHF. Using reference TRBV11-2 and TRBJ1-5 for the parts outside the CDR3, the full variable domain is EAGVAQSPRYKIIEKRQSVAFWCNPISGHATLYWYQQILGQGPKLLIQFQNNGVVDDSQLPKDRFSAERLKGVDSTLKIQPAKLEDSAVYLCASITGRRDQPQHFGDGTRLSIL.

Worth noting for this clonotype: Compared with germline, one end of the junction differs, possibly owing to a read error. The chain joins TRBV20-1 to TRBJ2-6; 7 positions match TRBD2. There are 14 residues in the CDR3. Per germline, CDR1 DFQATT and CDR2 SNEGSKA (reference sequence). CDR3 region: CSARSGGEVNFLTF. CDR3 DNA sequence: TGCAGTGCTAGGTCGGGGGGTGAGGTCAACTTCCTGACTTTC.

This clonotype appeared a few times. One junction end does not reproduce the germline sequence, and a read error may be involved. The chain combines TRBV6-4 with TRBJ2-3, with 9 bases matching TRBD2. This CDR3 region has 15 residues. Germline V gene data show CDR1 as MRHNA and CDR2 as SNTAGT. As DNA, the CDR3 is TGTGCCAGCTGTCGAAGTAGCGGGAGCACAGATACCCAGTATTTT. Residues: CASCRSSGSTDTQYF.

As to this clonotype: One end of the junction is discordant with germline, which a read error may explain. The chain carries TRBV5-1 and TRBJ1-1; D gene ambiguous. The CDR3 contains 15 residues. CDR1 is SGHRS and CDR2 is YFSETQ in the germline V gene. CDR3 in DNA: TGCACCAGCATCTTGAAGGCGGGGTGGGGCACTGAAGCTTTCTTT. It is translated as CTSILKAGWGTEAFF.

Turning to this clonotype: In this CDR3 the conserved last residue, phenylalanine or tryptophan, is missing, so a read error is likely. V usage is TRBV11-2 and J usage is TRBJ1-6; 8 bases agree with TRBD1. The CDR3 is made up of 14 amino acids. Germline values: CDR1 SGHAT, CDR2 FQNNGV. In nucleotides, the CDR3 is TGTGCCAGCAACTTAGACAGGGGCAAATCACCCCTCCACCTT. Translation: CASNLDRGKSPLHL.

A remark on this clonotype: A junction boundary mismatches the germline segment, possibly from a read error. The chain uses TRBV10-2 and TRBJ1-5; D is uncertain. The CDR3 runs 16 residues. Germline V lookup: CDR1 WSHSY, CDR2 SAAADI. As DNA, the CDR3 is TGCGTCAGCAGTGAGTCAGGACTTCTCCTCGGTCAGCCCCAACATTTT. Protein product: CVSSESGLLLGQPQHF.

This clonotype occurred once. A read error may account for a junction end that differs from germline. The chain is built from TRBV6-1 and TRBJ2-3, with 9 bases matching TRBD1. Germline V CDR1 and CDR2: MNHNS, SASEGT. This CDR3 has 16 residues. DNA for the CDR3: TGTGCCAGCAGTTCAACTCCGGGACAGGGAGTAGATACGCAGTATTTC. The encoded protein is CASSSTPGQGVDTQYF.

On this clonotype itself: A junction boundary mismatches the germline segment, possibly from a read error. The chain combines TRBV10-3 with TRBJ2-2; D assignment may be TRBD1 or TRBD2 (5 bases each). CDR1 is ENHRY and CDR2 is SYGVKD in the germline V gene. This CDR3 comprises 15 residues. The CDR3 DNA is TGTGCCATCAGTGATAACAAGGGAAGTACCAGGGAGCTATTTTTT. It specifies CAISDNKGSTRELFF.

The rearrangement joins TRBV10-3 to TRBJ2-1; TRBD1 or TRBD2 may be the D gene (5 bases each). The germline V gene encodes CDR1 ENHRY and CDR2 SYGVKD. The length of the CDR3 is 12 residues. CDR3 loop: CTTCGGETEQFF. CDR3 DNA sequence: TGTACCACTTGTGGGGGAGAGACTGAGCAGTTCTTC.

In this sample, this clonotype turned up a few times. The J gene is TRBJ2-7, the V gene TRBV19, with 11 positions matching TRBD2. CDR1 LNHDA and CDR2 SQIVND come from the germline V gene (reference sequence). The CDR3 runs 15 residues. Trimming at V came to 7 bases and at J to 1 base, leaving 6 bases not matched to a gene. The CDR3 is CASKRTSGQSYEQYF. The CDR3 DNA reads as TGTGCCAGTAAGAGGACTAGCGGGCAGTCCTACGAGCAGTACTTC.

The chain recombines TRBV11-1 with TRBJ2-7; 14 nucleotides align to TRBD2. CDR3 size: 17 residues. The V segment lost 5 bases and the J segment 5 bases; nucleotides outside the gene matches: 11. The germline gives CDR1 SGHAT, CDR2 FQDESV (reference sequence). CDR3 in amino acids: CASSRGTSGSLFDEQYF. The CDR3 DNA reads TGTGCCAGCAGCCGGGGGACTAGCGGGAGTCTCTTCGACGAGCAGTACTTC.

This rearrangement joins TRBV6-5 to TRBJ2-1; the match to TRBD1 covers 8 bases. Germline V gene lookup returns CDR1 MNHEY and CDR2 SVGAGI. CDR3 length: 16 residues. V was clipped by 6 bases and J by 9 bases; unmatched bases: 16. DNA for the CDR3: TGTGCCAGCAGCACAATAAGGACAGGGAAATATAGTGAGCAGTTCTTC. As protein: CASSTIRTGKYSEQFF.

Note on this clonotype: Its ends do not fully match the called genes, so a read error is possible. The rearrangement uses TRBV11-2 and TRBJ1-6; 8 nucleotides align to TRBD1. This CDR3 region has 14 residues. The germline V gene has CDR1 SGHAT and CDR2 FQNNGV. CDR3 in DNA: TGTGCCAGCAACTTAGACAGGGGTAATTCGCCCCTCCACTTC. This gives the protein CASNLDRGNSPLHF.

This clonotype occurred once. This chain uses TRBV6-5 with TRBJ1-2; D is perhaps TRBD1 (6 bases). The CDR3 extends over 14 amino acids. V was shortened by 2 bases and J by 8 bases, with 15 bases between the two germline ends. CDR1 MNHEY and CDR2 SVGAGI come from the germline V gene. This chain's CDR3 is CASSYTTRGVGYTF. In DNA, the CDR3 is TGTGCCAGCAGTTACACGACCAGGGGAGTAGGCTACACCTTC.

Concerning this clonotype: Likely a read error: the CDR3 ends without its conserved phenylalanine or tryptophan. The DNA is left out, because the CDR3 cannot be placed on it with certainty; the CDR3 is given as TCRdb lists it. V usage is TRBV11-2 and J usage is TRBJ2-1; TRBD1, as called in the table, went unchecked against the DNA. Looked up from germline, CDR1 is SGHAT and CDR2 is FQNNGV. The CDR3 spans 16 amino acids, including both terminal residues. The CDR3 sequence: CAISLDRAGAPTMSSS.

Comments on this clonotype: A junction end diverges from the germline sequence, so it may reflect a read error. V usage is TRBV11-2 and J usage is TRBJ2-3; D is unclear. The germline V gene encodes CDR1 SGHAT and CDR2 FQNNGV. The CDR3 loop spans 16 amino acids. The CDR3 nucleotides read TGTGACAGCAGCCCGGTGGGCTACCCGCTTCCAGACACGCAGTATTTT. It is translated as CDSSPVGYPLPDTQYF.

V is TRBV10-3 and J is TRBJ2-7; D is possibly TRBD1 or TRBD2 (5 bases each). The CDR3 extends over 13 amino acids. Trimming removed 11 bases at V and 4 bases at J, with 18 bases between. The germline gives CDR1 ENHRY, CDR2 SYGVKD. The chain's CDR3 is CASEGTEGYEQYF. CDR3 sequence (DNA): TGTGCCTCTGAGGGGACGGAAGGATACGAGCAGTACTTC.

This clonotype was seen only once. The missing conserved phenylalanine or tryptophan at the end of this CDR3 makes a read error likely. The V and J genes are TRBV6-1 and TRBJ2-2, with 7 nucleotides matching TRBD2. Looked up from germline, CDR1 is MNHNS and CDR2 is SASEGT. The CDR3 is made up of 13 amino acids. Losses at the gene ends were 6 bases for V and 5 bases for J; bases not matched to a gene: 3. DNA for the CDR3: TGTGCCAGCAGGCTAGCGGTAACCGGGGAGCTGTTTTGT. The encoded protein is CASRLAVTGELFC.

A remark on this clonotype: Relative to the germline gene, one junction end is altered; a read error may explain this. The chain links TRBV6-5 to TRBJ1-5, with a possible D match to TRBD1 (6 bases). Per germline, CDR1 MNHEY and CDR2 SVGAGI. This CDR3 is 15 amino acids long. The CDR3 region has the DNA TGTGCCAGCAGTTGCTCCACAGGGACGGATCAACCCCAGCATTTT. It is translated as CASSCSTGTDQPQHF.

Concerning this clonotype: The conserved phenylalanine or tryptophan is not found at the CDR3 terminus, so this likely reflects a read error. V usage is TRBV10-3 and J usage is TRBJ1-6, with D unclear. Trimming left V 4 bases short and J 5 bases short, with 15 bases between. CDR1 ENHRY and CDR2 SYGVKD come from the germline V gene. This CDR3 spans 16 amino acids. CDR3 in DNA: TGTGCCATCAGTGGGAACGGGCGGGCGGATAATTCACCCCTCCACGTT. This gives the protein CAISGNGRADNSPLHV.

A note on this clonotype: The junction shows a germline mismatch at one end, possibly a read error. The chain is built from TRBV6-5 and TRBJ1-2; 7 bases line up with TRBD1. The CDR3 contains 14 residues. Per the germline V gene, CDR1 is MNHEY and CDR2 is SVGAGI. The chain's CDR3 is CASSYHRQGYDYIF. The CDR3 region has the DNA TGTGCCAGCAGTTACCATAGACAGGGCTATGACTACATCTTC.

The CDR3 reads CASTHTPPGQGKYEQYF. The DNA for the CDR3 is TGTGCCAGCACTCACACTCCTCCGGGACAGGGGAAATACGAGCAGTACTTC. The chain is built from TRBV6-6 and TRBJ2-7; 10 nucleotides line up with TRBD1. Per the germline V gene, CDR1 is MNHNY and CDR2 is SVGAGI (reference sequence). Germline trimming cut 7 bases from V and 4 bases from J; bases unmatched to any gene: 16. CDR3 size: 17 residues.

The gene calls are TRBV12-3 or TRBV12-4 and TRBJ2-1; 7 nucleotides agree with TRBD1. The V segment lost 2 bases and the J segment 8 bases; nucleotides outside the gene matches: 9. The CDR3 has 15 residues. The chain's CDR3 is CASSLCDRDGDEQFF. CDR3 sequence (DNA): TGTGCCAGCAGTTTATGTGACAGGGACGGCGATGAGCAGTTCTTC.